This is a list of T cell receptor beta chains from one sample in a study of cytomegalovirus exposure and HLA in healthy donors. Produced via immunoSEQ multiplex PCR; TCRdb's table is partial and in-frame only. The sample shows around 170,000 clones, over 80% of them seen only once. Sequenced material: PBMCs. The receptors here all came from a woman under 30 in good health and CMV-seronegative. The CDR3 runs from the conserved cysteine through the conserved F or W. The D gene is left open where the match is weak. Size is stated for part of the rows, as once, few or many counts, or as a class when the clone is expanded.

j_call	d_call	v_call	clone_size	cdr3_aa	cdr3_nt
TRBJ2-1	NA	TRBV7-2	NA	CASSYGTYNEQFF	TGTGCCAGCAGCTACGGGACCTACAATGAGCAGTTCTTC
TRBJ1-2	TRBD1	TRBV5-1	NA	CASSAGTGSGYTF	TGCGCCAGCAGCGCAGGGACAGGGTCCGGCTACACCTTC
TRBJ1-1	NA	TRBV6-1	NA	CASRKGGSSNTEAFF	TGTGCCAGCAGGAAAGGTGGGAGCTCCAACACTGAAGCTTTCTTT
TRBJ2-7	TRBD1	TRBV5-5	NA	CASSSSGTAYEQYF	TGTGCCAGCAGTAGTTCCGGGACAGCCTACGAGCAGTACTTC
TRBJ2-7	NA	TRBV14	NA	CASSQDRYTGEQYF	TGTGCCAGCAGCCAAGATAGGTATACAGGCGAGCAGTACTTC
TRBJ1-1	TRBD1	TRBV10-1	NA	CASSESTGSTEAFF	TGCGCCAGCAGTGAGTCGACAGGGAGCACTGAAGCTTTCTTT
TRBJ2-1	NA	TRBV9	NA	CASSVGQGTGTTSSYNEQFF	TGTGCCAGCAGCGTAGGTCAGGGTACCGGTACGACCTCTTCCTACAATGAGCAGTTCTTC
TRBJ1-6	NA	TRBV27	NA	CASNRNSYNSPLHF	TGTGCCAGCAACAGAAACTCCTATAATTCACCCCTCCACTTT
TRBJ2-2	NA	TRBV28	NA	CASTGDRNTGELFF	TGTGCCAGCACGGGAGACAGAAACACCGGGGAGCTGTTTTTT
TRBJ1-1	TRBD1	TRBV19	NA	CASSRTGTGSLNTEAFF	TGTGCCAGTAGTCGTACCGGGACAGGGAGTTTGAACACTGAAGCTTTCTTT
TRBJ2-1	NA	TRBV5-4	NA	CASSPSPSSYNEQFF	TGTGCCAGCAGCCCCTCCCCGAGCTCCTACAATGAGCAGTTCTTC
TRBJ2-3	TRBD2	TRBV7-3	few	CASSLIGIAGLATDTQYF	TGTGCCAGCAGCTTAATAGGGATAGCGGGGCTGGCTACAGATACGCAGTATTTT
TRBJ2-5	TRBD2	TRBV5-1	NA	CASSLKAGGEETQYF	TGCGCCAGCAGCTTGAAAGCGGGGGGGGAGGAGACCCAGTACTTC
TRBJ1-5	TRBD1	TRBV19	NA	CASSRVRGQPQHF	TGTGCCAGTAGTCGGGTCAGGGGGCAGCCCCAGCATTTT
TRBJ2-5	TRBD1	TRBV5-1	NA	CASTLQGQLQETQYF	TGCGCCAGCACCCTGCAGGGACAGCTCCAAGAGACCCAGTACTTC
TRBJ2-3	TRBD2	TRBV9	NA	CASSVTSGYTDTQYF	TGTGCCAGCAGCGTAACTAGCGGATACACAGATACGCAGTATTTT
TRBJ1-1	NA	TRBV2	NA	CASGSDGGAYTEAFF	TGTGCCAGCGGTTCAGATGGGGGGGCATACACTGAAGCTTTCTTT
TRBJ2-5	NA	TRBV5-1	NA	CASSLSGEETQYF	TGCGCCAGCAGCTTGTCAGGGGAGGAGACCCAGTACTTC
TRBJ2-5	NA	TRBV6-5	NA	CASSPQWARETQYF	TGTGCCAGCAGCCCCCAGTGGGCCCGAGAGACCCAGTACTTC
TRBJ1-5	TRBD1	TRBV5-8	NA	CASSWTTGNGNQPQHF	TGTGCCAGCAGCTGGACGACAGGGAATGGCAATCAGCCCCAGCATTTT
TRBJ1-6	NA	TRBV15	NA	CATSSPQQLNSPLHF	TGTGCCACCAGCAGCCCCCAACAGCTCAATTCACCCCTCCACTTT
TRBJ2-5	NA	TRBV7-2	NA	CASRPGPPLWETQYF	TGTGCCAGCCGGCCAGGCCCACCGTTGTGGGAGACCCAGTACTTC
TRBJ1-2	TRBD1	TRBV30	NA	CAWRVGTGILGGYTF	TGTGCCTGGCGTGTCGGGACAGGGATCTTGGGTGGCTACACCTTC
TRBJ2-2	TRBD1	TRBV7-2	once	CASSSRTGATGELFF	TGTGCCAGCAGCTCTAGGACAGGGGCCACCGGGGAGCTGTTTTTT
TRBJ1-4	NA	TRBV10-3	NA	CAISAGQGNEKLFF	TGTGCCATCAGTGCCGGCCAGGGTAATGAAAAACTGTTTTTT
TRBJ1-1	NA	TRBV7-9	few	CSSSLGGGGENTEAFF	TGTTCCAGCAGCTTAGGGGGGGGAGGGGAGAACACTGAAGCTTTCTTT